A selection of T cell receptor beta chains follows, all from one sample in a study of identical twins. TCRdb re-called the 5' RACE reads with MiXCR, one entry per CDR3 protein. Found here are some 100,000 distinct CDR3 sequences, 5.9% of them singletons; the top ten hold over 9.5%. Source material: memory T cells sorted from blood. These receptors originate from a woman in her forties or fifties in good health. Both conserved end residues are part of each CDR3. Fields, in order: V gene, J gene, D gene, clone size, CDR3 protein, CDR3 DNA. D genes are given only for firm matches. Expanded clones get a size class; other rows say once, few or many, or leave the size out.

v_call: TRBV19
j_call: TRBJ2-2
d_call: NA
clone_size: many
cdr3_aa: CASRTPGGNTGELFF
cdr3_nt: TGTGCCAGTAGGACTCCTGGGGGGAACACCGGGGAGCTGTTTTTT

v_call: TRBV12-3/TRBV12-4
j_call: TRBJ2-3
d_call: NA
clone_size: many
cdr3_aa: CASSLGLTDTQYF
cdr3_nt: TGTGCCAGCAGTCTAGGGCTCACAGATACGCAGTATTTT

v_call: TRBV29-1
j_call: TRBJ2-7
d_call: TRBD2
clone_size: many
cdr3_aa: CSVNSGGSYEQYF
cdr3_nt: TGCAGCGTAAATAGCGGGGGGTCCTACGAGCAGTACTTC

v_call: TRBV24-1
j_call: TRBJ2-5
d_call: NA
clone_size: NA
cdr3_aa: CATGEEETQYF
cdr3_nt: TGTGCCACCGGGGAGGAGGAGACCCAGTACTTC

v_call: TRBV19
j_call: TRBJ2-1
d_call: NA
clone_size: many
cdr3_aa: CASSIANEQFF
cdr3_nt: TGTGCCAGTAGTATCGCCAACGAGCAGTTCTTC

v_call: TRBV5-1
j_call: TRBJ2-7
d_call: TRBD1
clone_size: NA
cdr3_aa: CASSLDTGGRYEQYF
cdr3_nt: TGCGCCAGCAGCTTGGATACAGGGGGCAGGTACGAGCAGTACTTC

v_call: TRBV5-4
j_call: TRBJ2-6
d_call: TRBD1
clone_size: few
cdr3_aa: CASSSYRGSGANVLTF
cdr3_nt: TGTGCCAGCAGCTCATACAGGGGCTCTGGGGCCAACGTCCTGACTTTC

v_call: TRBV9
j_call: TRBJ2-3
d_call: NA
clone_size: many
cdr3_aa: CASSPREGTQYF
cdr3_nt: TGTGCCAGCAGCCCGCGAGAGGGAACGCAGTATTTT

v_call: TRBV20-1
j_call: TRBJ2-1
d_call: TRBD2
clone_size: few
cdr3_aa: CSAPGLAENNEQFF
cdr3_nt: TGCAGTGCCCCCGGACTAGCGGAAAACAATGAGCAGTTCTTC

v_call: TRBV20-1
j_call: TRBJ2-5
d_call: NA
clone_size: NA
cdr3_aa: CSARDRAGEGQETQYF
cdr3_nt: TGCAGTGCTAGAGATCGAGCGGGCGAGGGCCAAGAGACCCAGTACTTC

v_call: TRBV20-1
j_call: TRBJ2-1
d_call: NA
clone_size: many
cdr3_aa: CSASPDSLYNEQFF
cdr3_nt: TGCAGTGCTTCCCCGGACAGCCTCTACAATGAGCAGTTCTTC

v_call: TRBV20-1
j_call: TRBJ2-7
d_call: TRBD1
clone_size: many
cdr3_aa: CSATDRVGSYEQYF
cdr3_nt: TGCAGTGCAACAGACAGGGTGGGCTCCTACGAGCAGTACTTC

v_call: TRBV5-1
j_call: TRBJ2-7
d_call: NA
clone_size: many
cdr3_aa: CASSRDNLQYF
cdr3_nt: TGCGCCAGCAGTAGGGACAACCTACAGTACTTC

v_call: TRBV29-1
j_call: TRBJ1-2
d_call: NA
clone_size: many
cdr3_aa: CSVGSGNYGYTF
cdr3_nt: TGCAGCGTTGGAAGCGGTAACTATGGCTACACCTTC

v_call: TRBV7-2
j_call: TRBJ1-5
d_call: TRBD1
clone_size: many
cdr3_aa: CASRPDRAQPQHF
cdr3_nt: TGTGCCAGCAGGCCGGACAGGGCCCAGCCCCAGCATTTT

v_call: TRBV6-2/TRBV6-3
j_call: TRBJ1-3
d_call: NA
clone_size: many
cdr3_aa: CASSYSGQPTERVDTIYF
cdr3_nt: TGTGCCAGCAGTTACTCCGGACAGCCAACGGAGCGTGTGGACACCATATATTTT

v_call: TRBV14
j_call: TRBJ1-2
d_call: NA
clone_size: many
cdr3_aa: CASSQDVGNLNYGYTF
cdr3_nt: TGTGCCAGCAGCCAAGATGTAGGGAACCTAAACTATGGCTACACCTTC

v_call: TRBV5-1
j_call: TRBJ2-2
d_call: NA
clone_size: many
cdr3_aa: CASSFGRVTGELFF
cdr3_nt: TGCGCCAGCAGCTTCGGCAGGGTCACCGGGGAGCTGTTTTTT

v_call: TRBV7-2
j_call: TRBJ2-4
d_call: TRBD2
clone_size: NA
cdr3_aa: CASSYVSSGRIGNIQYF
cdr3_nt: TGTGCCAGCAGTTACGTATCTAGCGGGAGGATAGGAAACATTCAGTACTTC

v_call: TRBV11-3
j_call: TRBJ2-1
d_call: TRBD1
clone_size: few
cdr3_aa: CASSLIVGVGQGEDEQFF
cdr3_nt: TGTGCCAGCAGCTTAATTGTTGGGGTCGGACAGGGTGAGGATGAGCAGTTCTTC

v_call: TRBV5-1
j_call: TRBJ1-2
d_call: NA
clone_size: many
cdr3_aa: CASSLERANYGYTF
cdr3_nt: TGCGCCAGCAGCTTGGAAAGGGCAAACTATGGCTACACCTTC

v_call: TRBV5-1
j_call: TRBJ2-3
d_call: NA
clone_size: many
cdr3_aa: CASTFGQISTDTQYF
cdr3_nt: TGCGCCAGCACATTCGGACAGATTAGCACAGATACGCAGTATTTT

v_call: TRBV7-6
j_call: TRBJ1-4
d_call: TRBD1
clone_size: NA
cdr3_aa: CASSLGKQGDEKLFF
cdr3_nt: TGTGCCAGCAGTCTGGGAAAACAGGGGGATGAAAAACTGTTTTTT

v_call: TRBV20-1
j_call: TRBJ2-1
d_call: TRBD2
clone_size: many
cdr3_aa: CSARGIVAGVYDEQFF
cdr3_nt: TGCAGTGCTAGAGGTATTGTAGCGGGAGTTTACGATGAGCAGTTCTTC

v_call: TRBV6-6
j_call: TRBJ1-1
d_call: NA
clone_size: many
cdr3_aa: CASGRANTEAFF
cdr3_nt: TGTGCCAGCGGCAGGGCCAACACTGAAGCTTTCTTT

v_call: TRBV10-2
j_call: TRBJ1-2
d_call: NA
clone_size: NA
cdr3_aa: CASSELGGRAGYTF
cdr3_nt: TGCGCCAGCAGTGAGCTAGGGGGGAGGGCTGGCTACACCTTC

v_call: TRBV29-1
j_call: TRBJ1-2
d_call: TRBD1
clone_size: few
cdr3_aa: CSTGTTGINYGYTF
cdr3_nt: TGCAGCACCGGCACGACAGGGATCAACTATGGCTACACCTTC